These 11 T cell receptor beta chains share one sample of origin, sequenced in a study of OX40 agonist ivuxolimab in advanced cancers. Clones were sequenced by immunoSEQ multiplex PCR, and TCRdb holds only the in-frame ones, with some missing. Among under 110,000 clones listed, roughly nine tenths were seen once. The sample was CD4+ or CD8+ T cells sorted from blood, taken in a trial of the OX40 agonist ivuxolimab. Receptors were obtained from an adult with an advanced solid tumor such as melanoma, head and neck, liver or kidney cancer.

CDR3 loop: CASSARTTDTDTQYF. The CDR3 nucleotides read TGTGCCAGCAGCGCCCGGACTACAGACACAGATACGCAGTATTTT. V usage is TRBV9 and J usage is TRBJ2-3; possibly TRBD2 for D (6 bases). The CDR3 runs 15 residues. V lost 3 bases and J lost 2, with 13 bases in between. The germline CDR1 and CDR2 sequences are SGDLS and YYNGEE. Together with reference TRBV9 and TRBJ2-3, the CDR3 gives the full variable domain: DSGVTQTPKHLITATGQRVTLRCSPRSGDLSVYWYQQSLDQGLQFLIQYYNGEERAKGNILERFSAQQFPDLHSELNLSSLELGDSALYFCASSARTTDTDTQYFGPGTRLTVL.

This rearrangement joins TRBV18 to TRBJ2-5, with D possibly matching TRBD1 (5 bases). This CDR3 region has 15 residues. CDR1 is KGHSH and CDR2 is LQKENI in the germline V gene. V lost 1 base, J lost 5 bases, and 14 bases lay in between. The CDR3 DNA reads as TGTGCCAGCTCACCACGGTCCAGGGCAGGCGAGACCCAGTACTTC. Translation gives CASSPRSRAGETQYF.

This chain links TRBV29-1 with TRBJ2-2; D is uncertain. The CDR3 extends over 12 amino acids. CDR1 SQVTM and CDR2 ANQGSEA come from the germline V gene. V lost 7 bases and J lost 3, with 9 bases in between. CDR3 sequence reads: CSAARDTGELFF. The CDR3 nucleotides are TGCAGCGCGGCTAGGGACACCGGGGAGCTGTTTTTT.

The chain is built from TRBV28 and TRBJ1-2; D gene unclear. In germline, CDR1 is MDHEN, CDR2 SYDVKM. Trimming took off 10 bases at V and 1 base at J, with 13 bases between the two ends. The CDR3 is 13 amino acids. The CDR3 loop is CATPGEGNYGYTF. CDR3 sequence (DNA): TGTGCCACCCCTGGGGAGGGTAACTATGGCTACACCTTC.

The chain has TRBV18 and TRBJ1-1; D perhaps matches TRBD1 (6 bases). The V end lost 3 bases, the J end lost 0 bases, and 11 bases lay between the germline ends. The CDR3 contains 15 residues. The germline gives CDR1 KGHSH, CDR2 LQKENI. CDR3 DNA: TGTGCCAGCTCACCTATAGGACAGATGAACACTGAAGCTTTCTTT. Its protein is CASSPIGQMNTEAFF.

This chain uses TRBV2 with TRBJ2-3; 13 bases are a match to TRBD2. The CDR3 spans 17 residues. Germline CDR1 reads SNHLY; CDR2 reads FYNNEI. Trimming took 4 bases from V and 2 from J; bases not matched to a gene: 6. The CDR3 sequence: CASSASLAGGFTDTQYF. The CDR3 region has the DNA TGTGCCAGCAGTGCATCACTAGCGGGGGGGTTCACAGATACGCAGTATTTT.

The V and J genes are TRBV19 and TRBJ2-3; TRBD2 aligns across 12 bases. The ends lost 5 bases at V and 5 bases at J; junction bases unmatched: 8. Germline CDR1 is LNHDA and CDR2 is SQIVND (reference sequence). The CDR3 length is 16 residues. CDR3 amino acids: CASSEELAGGLDTQYF. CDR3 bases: TGTGCCAGTAGTGAAGAACTAGCGGGGGGTTTAGATACGCAGTATTTT.

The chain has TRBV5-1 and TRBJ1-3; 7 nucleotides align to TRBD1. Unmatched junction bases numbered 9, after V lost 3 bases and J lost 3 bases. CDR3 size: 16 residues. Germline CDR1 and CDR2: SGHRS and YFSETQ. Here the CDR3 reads CASSSGQTGVGNTIYF. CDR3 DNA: TGCGCCAGCAGCTCAGGGCAAACAGGGGTTGGAAACACCATATATTTT.

The CDR3 coding sequence is TGTGCCAGCAGCGCGGGACAAACCTATGGCTACACCTTC. Its protein is CASSAGQTYGYTF. This chain joins TRBV2 and TRBJ1-2; D may be TRBD1 (6 bases). Germline lookup yields CDR1 SNHLY and CDR2 FYNNEI. Trimming cost V 6 bases and J 4 bases, with 12 bases left between them. The CDR3 covers 13 residues.

The CDR3 reads CAWSPQGAGAFF. The CDR3 bases are TGTGCCTGGAGTCCTCAGGGGGCGGGAGCTTTCTTT. The rearrangement links TRBV30 to TRBJ1-1; 8 positions agree with TRBD1. The V segment lost 2 bases and the J segment 10 bases; nucleotides outside the gene matches: 6. The CDR3 covers 12 residues. Germline V gene data show CDR1 as GTSNPN and CDR2 as SVGIG (reference sequence).

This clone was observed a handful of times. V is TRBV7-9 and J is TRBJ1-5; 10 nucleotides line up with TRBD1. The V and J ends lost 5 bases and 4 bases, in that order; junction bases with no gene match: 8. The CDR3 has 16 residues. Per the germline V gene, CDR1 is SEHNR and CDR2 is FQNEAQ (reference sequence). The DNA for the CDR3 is TGTGCCAGCAGCCGCCGGACAGGGGGTGATAATCAGCCCCAGCATTTT. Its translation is CASSRRTGGDNQPQHF.